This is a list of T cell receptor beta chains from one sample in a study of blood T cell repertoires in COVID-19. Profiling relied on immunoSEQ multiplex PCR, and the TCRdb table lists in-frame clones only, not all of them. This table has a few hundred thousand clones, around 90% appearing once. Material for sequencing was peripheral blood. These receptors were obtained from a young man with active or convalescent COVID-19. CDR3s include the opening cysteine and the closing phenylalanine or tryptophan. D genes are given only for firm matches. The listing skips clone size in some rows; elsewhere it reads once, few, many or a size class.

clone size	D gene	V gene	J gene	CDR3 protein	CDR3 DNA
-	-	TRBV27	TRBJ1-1	CASSFGSGNTEAFF	TGTGCCAGCAGTTTCGGATCGGGGAACACTGAAGCTTTCTTT
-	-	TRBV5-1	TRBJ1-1	CASSLDRANTEAFF	TGCGCCAGCAGCTTGGACAGGGCGAACACTGAAGCTTTCTTT
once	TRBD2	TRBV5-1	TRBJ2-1	CASSSGLSGTEQFF	TGCGCCAGCAGCTCAGGATTGAGCGGGACGGAGCAGTTCTTC
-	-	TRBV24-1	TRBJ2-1	CATSDFGQSDNEQFF	TGTGCCACCAGTGATTTTGGACAGTCGGACAATGAGCAGTTCTTC
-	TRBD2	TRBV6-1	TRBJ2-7	CASSEGLGGGYEQYF	TGTGCCAGCAGTGAAGGGTTGGGGGGGGGCTACGAGCAGTACTTC
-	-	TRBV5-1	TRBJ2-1	CASSYGRLGEQFF	TGCGCCAGCAGTTACGGCAGGCTTGGGGAGCAGTTCTTC
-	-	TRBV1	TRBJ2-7	CTSSQEASGRTYEQYF	TGCACCAGCAGCCAAGAGGCTAGCGGGCGCACCTACGAGCAGTACTTC
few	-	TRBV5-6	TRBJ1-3	CASSLVARNSGNTIYF	TGTGCCAGCAGCTTGGTCGCGAGGAACTCTGGAAACACCATATATTTT
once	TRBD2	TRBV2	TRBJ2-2	CASIAGLNTGELFF	TGTGCCAGCATAGCGGGACTGAACACCGGGGAGCTGTTTTTT
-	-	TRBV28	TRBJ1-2	CASSLRLAGASGYTF	TGTGCCAGCAGTTTGCGCTTGGCAGGGGCGAGTGGCTACACCTTC
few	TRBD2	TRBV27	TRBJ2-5	CASSGLAEGEETQYF	TGTGCCAGCAGTGGACTAGCGGAGGGGGAAGAGACCCAGTACTTC
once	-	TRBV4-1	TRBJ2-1	CASSQGPRRGLHYEQFF	TGCGCCAGCAGCCAAGGCCCTCGGCGGGGCCTACACTATGAGCAGTTCTTC
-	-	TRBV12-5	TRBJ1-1	CASDSAVNTEAFF	TGTGCTAGTGACTCAGCGGTTAACACTGAAGCTTTCTTT
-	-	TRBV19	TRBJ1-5	CASSIDLYRYNQPQHF	TGTGCCAGTAGTATAGATCTTTACAGGTACAATCAGCCCCAGCATTTT
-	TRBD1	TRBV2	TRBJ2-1	CASTRDREEYNEQFF	TGTGCCAGCACCCGGGACAGGGAGGAGTACAATGAGCAGTTCTTC
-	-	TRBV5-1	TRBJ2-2	CASSYRVSGELFF	TGCGCCAGCAGCTACAGGGTTTCCGGGGAGCTGTTTTTT
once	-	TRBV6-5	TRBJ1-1	CASSSNTEAFF	TGTGCCAGCAGTAGCAACACTGAAGCTTTCTTT
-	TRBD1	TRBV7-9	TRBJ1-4	CASSRVQGSMNEKLFF	TGTGCCAGCAGCCGCGTACAGGGGTCCATGAATGAAAAACTGTTTTTT
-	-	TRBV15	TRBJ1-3	CATSAVGSGNTIYF	TGTGCCACCAGCGCGGTGGGCTCTGGAAACACCATATATTTT
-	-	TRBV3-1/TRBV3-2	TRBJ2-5	CASSQGQGGGNQETQYF	TGTGCCAGCAGCCAAGGACAGGGCGGGGGGAACCAAGAGACCCAGTACTTC
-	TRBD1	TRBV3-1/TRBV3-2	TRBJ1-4	CASSSSGTANEKLFF	TGTGCCAGCAGCTCTTCCGGGACAGCTAATGAAAAACTGTTTTTT
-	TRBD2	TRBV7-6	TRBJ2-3	CASSLYGTRTDTQYF	TGTGCCAGCAGCTTATATGGGACTAGGACAGATACGCAGTATTTT
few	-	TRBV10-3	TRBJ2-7	CAIDTGNYEQYF	TGTGCCATCGATACAGGGAACTACGAGCAGTACTTC
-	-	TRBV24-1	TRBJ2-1	CATSDSRGRNEQFF	TGTGCCACCAGTGATAGTCGGGGTCGGAATGAGCAGTTCTTC
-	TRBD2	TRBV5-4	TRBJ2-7	CASSFSGGGAYEQYF	TGTGCCAGCAGCTTTAGCGGGGGGGGAGCCTACGAGCAGTACTTC
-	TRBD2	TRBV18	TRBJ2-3	CASSPLPSGGTDTQYF	TGTGCCAGCTCACCACTTCCTAGCGGGGGCACAGATACGCAGTATTTT
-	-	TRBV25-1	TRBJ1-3	CASSALGGFDGNTIYF	TGTGCCAGCAGTGCTTTGGGGGGATTCGACGGAAACACCATATATTTT
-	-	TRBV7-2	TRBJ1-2	CASSLDLSANYGYTF	TGTGCCAGCAGCTTAGATCTGTCAGCTAACTATGGCTACACCTTC
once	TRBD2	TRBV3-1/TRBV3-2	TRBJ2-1	CASSQYRGGGEQFF	TGTGCCAGCAGCCAATATCGGGGGGGCGGTGAGCAGTTCTTC
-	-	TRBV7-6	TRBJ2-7	CASSLTGEQYF	TGTGCCAGCAGTTTGACCGGGGAGCAGTACTTC
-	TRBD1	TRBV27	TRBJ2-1	CASARGTGSYNEQFF	TGTGCCAGCGCCCGCGGGACAGGGTCCTACAATGAGCAGTTCTTC
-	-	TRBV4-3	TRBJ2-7	CASSQVQAAFYEQYF	TGCGCCAGCAGCCAAGTTCAGGCAGCCTTCTACGAGCAGTACTTC
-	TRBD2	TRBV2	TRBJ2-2	CASSYTSGRAGGELFF	TGTGCCAGCAGCTACACTAGCGGGAGGGCCGGCGGGGAGCTGTTTTTT
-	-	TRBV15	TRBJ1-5	CATSSGFNQPQHF	TGTGCCACCAGCTCAGGGTTCAATCAGCCCCAGCATTTT
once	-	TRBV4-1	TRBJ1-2	CASSHQNYYGYTF	TGCGCCAGCAGCCATCAGAATTACTATGGCTACACCTTC
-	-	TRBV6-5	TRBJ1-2	CASTLNPGLNYGYTF	TGTGCCAGCACCCTTAACCCTGGACTTAACTATGGCTACACCTTC
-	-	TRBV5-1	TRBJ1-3	CASSLSSPGGVGNTIYF	TGCGCCAGCAGCTTGTCCTCGCCGGGGGGAGTCGGAAACACCATATATTTT
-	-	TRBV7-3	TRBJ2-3	CASSLSPQGPSTDTQYF	TGTGCCAGCAGCTTAAGCCCTCAGGGTCCTAGCACAGATACGCAGTATTTT
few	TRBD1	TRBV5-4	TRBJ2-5	CASSLGQGQGAGETQYF	TGTGCCAGCAGCTTAGGACAGGGACAGGGGGCGGGTGAGACCCAGTACTTC
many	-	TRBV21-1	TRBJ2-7	CASSKAPSQTSGGTYEQYF	TGTGCCAGCAGCAAAGCCCCCTCCCAGACTAGCGGGGGGACCTACGAGCAGTACTTC
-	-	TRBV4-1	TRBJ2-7	CASSQATTLPYEQYF	TGCGCCAGCAGCCAAGCCACCACCCTACCCTACGAGCAGTACTTC
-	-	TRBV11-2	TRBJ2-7	CASSPMGTGYEQYF	TGTGCCAGCAGCCCCATGGGCACTGGTTACGAGCAGTACTTC
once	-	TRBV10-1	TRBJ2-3	CASSDHRGSGRADTQYF	-
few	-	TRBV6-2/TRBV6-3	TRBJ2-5	CASSYSAERQPYF	TGTGCCAGCAGTTACTCGGCCGAGCGCCAACCGTACTTC
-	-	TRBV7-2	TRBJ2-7	CASSLQGTVYEQYF	TGTGCCAGCAGCTTACAGGGGACCGTCTACGAGCAGTACTTC
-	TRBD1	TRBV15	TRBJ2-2	CATSRPGQGFGELFF	TGTGCCACCAGTAGGCCGGGACAGGGGTTCGGGGAGCTGTTTTTT
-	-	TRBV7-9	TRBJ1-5	CASSAQQGKQPQHF	TGTGCCAGCAGCGCGCAGCAGGGGAAACAGCCCCAGCATTTT
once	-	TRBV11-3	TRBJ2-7	CASSKGHQAYEQYF	TGTGCCAGCAGCAAAGGACACCAAGCCTACGAGCAGTACTTC